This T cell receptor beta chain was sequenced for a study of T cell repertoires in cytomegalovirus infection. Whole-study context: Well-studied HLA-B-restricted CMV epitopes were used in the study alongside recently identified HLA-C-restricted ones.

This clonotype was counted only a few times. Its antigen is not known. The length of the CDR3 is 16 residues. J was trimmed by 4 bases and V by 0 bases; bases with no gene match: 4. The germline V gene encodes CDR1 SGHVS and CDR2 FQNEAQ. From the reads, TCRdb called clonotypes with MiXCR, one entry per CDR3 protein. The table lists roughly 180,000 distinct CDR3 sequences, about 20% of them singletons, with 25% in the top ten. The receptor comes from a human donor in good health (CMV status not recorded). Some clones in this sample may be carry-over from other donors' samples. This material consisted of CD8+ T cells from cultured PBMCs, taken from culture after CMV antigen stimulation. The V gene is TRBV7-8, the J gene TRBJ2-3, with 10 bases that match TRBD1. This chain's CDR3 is CASSLARGQGADTQYF. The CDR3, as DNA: TGTGCCAGCAGCTTAGCGCGAGGACAGGGGGCAGATACGCAGTATTTT.